The clone carrying this T cell receptor (beta chain) was detected a few times. Profiled with immunoSEQ multiplex PCR; TCRdb holds only in-frame clones, not every one. This table holds some 120,000 clones, roughly 83% found once. CDR3 length: 12 residues. The V gene's germline CDR1 is LGHDT and CDR2 YNNKEL (reference sequence). V shed 4 bases and J shed 3 bases, with 7 bases lying between them. This specimen belongs to a study of blood T cell repertoires in COVID-19. Study-level information: The United States, Italy and Spain were the sources of the acute and convalescent COVID-19 samples.

The source is a woman aged 50 to 65 with acute or convalescent COVID-19. The chain employs TRBV3-1 (or the pseudogene TRBV3-2) and TRBJ2-7; D unresolved. Material: peripheral blood. Here the CDR3 DNA reads TGTGCCAGCAGCCCAGGCAGCTACGAGCAGTACTTC. Protein: CASSPGSYEQYF.